These 7 T cell receptor beta chains were all obtained from the same sample, sequenced in a study of T cells in Graves' hyperthyroidism and ophthalmopathy. Researchers took RNA transcripts and amplified the TCR beta CDR3 regions from them. The HTBI set primed first-round TCR CDR3 RT-PCR. Via MiXCR, TCRdb re-called the multiplex PCR reads, giving one row per CDR3 protein. The table has fewer than 550,000 distinct CDR3 sequences, around 16% seen once. What was sequenced was blood. The source is a woman aged 18-30 years with Graves' hyperthyroidism.

This clonotype was seen ten or more times. The rearrangement joins TRBV2 to TRBJ1-5; D gene ambiguous. CDR1 is SNHLY, CDR2 FYNNEI, per germline. V was shortened by 8 bases and J by 0 bases, with 14 bases between the two germline ends. The CDR3 has 15 amino acids. CDR3 region: CASCANRASNQPQHF. The CDR3 DNA sequence: TGTGCCAGCTGTGCGAACAGAGCTAGCAATCAGCCCCAGCATTTT. Full variable domain (remainder filled in from reference TRBV2 and TRBJ1-5): EPEVTQTPSHQVTQMGQEVILRCVPISNHLYFYWYRQILGQKVEFLVSFYNNEISEKSEIFDDQFSVERPDGSNFTLKIRSTKLEDSAMYFCASCANRASNQPQHFGDGTRLSIL.

This clonotype appeared many times. The chain uses TRBV7-9 and TRBJ2-2; perhaps D is TRBD1 or TRBD2 (7 bases each). The CDR3 covers 17 residues. Trimming removed 5 bases from V and 2 bases from J, with 18 bases in between. Germline V gene lookup returns CDR1 SEHNR and CDR2 FQNEAQ (reference sequence). The CDR3 sequence is CASSQGGLAVNTGELFF. CDR3 nucleotides: TGTGCCAGCAGCCAGGGGGGCCTAGCGGTTAACACCGGGGAGCTGTTTTTT.

On this clonotype: One end of the junction is discordant with germline, which a read error may explain. The chain recombines TRBV9 with TRBJ1-2; weak D call: TRBD1 (6 bases). Germline CDR1 is SGDLS and CDR2 is YYNGEE. This CDR3 region has 14 residues. CDR3 in amino acids: CASSLSQGNSGYTF. As DNA, the CDR3 is TGTGCCAGCAGCCTCTCACAGGGAAACTCTGGCTACACCTTC.

The sample holds a few counts of this clonotype. The chain is built from TRBV3-1 and TRBJ2-1, with a possible D match to TRBD1 (5 bases). CDR1 and CDR2 from the germline V gene are LGHDT and YNNKEL (reference sequence). V shed 11 bases and J shed 1 base, with 12 bases lying between them. The CDR3 totals 13 residues. The CDR3 sequence: CASRANSYNEQFF. In nucleotides, the CDR3 is TGTGCCTCCAGGGCGAATTCCTACAATGAGCAGTTCTTC.

This clonotype occurred many times. The chain combines TRBV15 with TRBJ1-5, with 8 bases that match TRBD1. V was pared by 0 bases and J by 6 bases, with 4 bases of the junction left unmatched. The CDR3 is 15 residues long. Germline values: CDR1 LNHNV, CDR2 YYDKDF (reference sequence). The CDR3 sequence is CATSRDRTGSQPQHF. CDR3 DNA: TGTGCCACCAGCAGAGACCGGACAGGGTCTCAGCCCCAGCATTTT.

V and J are TRBV7-2 and TRBJ2-2; perhaps TRBD2 as D (5 bases). Germline V CDR1 and CDR2: SGHTA, FQGNSA. The CDR3 has 15 residues. V lost 3 bases and J 4 bases, leaving 12 bases between the germline ends. This chain's CDR3 is CASSFPLDPTGELFF. The CDR3 nucleotides are TGTGCCAGCAGCTTTCCACTAGACCCCACCGGGGAGCTGTTTTTT.

This clonotype occurred a few times. The rearrangement uses TRBV6-2 or TRBV6-3 and TRBJ1-1, with D tentatively TRBD1 (6 bases). Deletions cut 8 bases from V and 4 bases from J, with 14 bases between. This CDR3 comprises 13 residues. The V gene's germline CDR1 is MNHEY and CDR2 SVGEGT. CDR3 sequence (DNA): TGTGCCAGCCGGGAGGGGGGGAGCACTGAAGCTTTCTTT. It is translated as CASREGGSTEAFF.